The 20 T cell receptor beta chains in this list originate from one sample, sequenced in a study of cytomegalovirus exposure and HLA in healthy donors. 13 Jbeta primers and 60 Vbeta primers were used for the PCR. Profiled with immunoSEQ multiplex PCR; TCRdb holds only in-frame clones, not every one. The record lists 100,000 to 150,000 clones, of which the ten most abundant hold about 2.2%. The source material was PBMCs. Receptor source: a man aged 35 to 55 in good health and CMV-seronegative.

V and J are TRBV11-2 and TRBJ1-2; TRBD1 matches at 7 bases. Germline CDR1 reads SGHAT; CDR2 reads FQNNGV. Trimming took 5 bases from V and 2 from J; bases not matched to a gene: 2. This CDR3 has 13 residues. The CDR3 region has the DNA TGTGCCAGCAGCAACAGGGGAAACTATGGCTACACCTTC. Translation: CASSNRGNYGYTF.

This chain links TRBV19 with TRBJ2-4; TRBD1 is a possible D gene (6 bases). CDR1 is LNHDA and CDR2 is SQIVND in the germline V gene (reference sequence). Trimming removed 7 bases at V and 2 bases at J, with 24 bases between. The CDR3 consists of 18 residues. The CDR3 nucleotides read TGTGCCAGTACCCCAGGCGTTACCAGGGGAAAGACCAAAAACATTCAGTACTTC. Translation: CASTPGVTRGKTKNIQYF.

The chain carries TRBV7-2 and TRBJ1-1; D ambiguous. The germline V gene encodes CDR1 SGHTA and CDR2 FQGNSA. V was pared by 1 base and J by 1 base, with 10 bases between. This CDR3 contains 15 residues. The CDR3 DNA follows: TGTGCCAGCAGCTTAGGGTTGACGGGGAACACTGAAGCTTTCTTT. Amino acids: CASSLGLTGNTEAFF.

V usage is TRBV7-9 and J usage is TRBJ2-5, with 8 bases matching TRBD2. V trimming: 6 bases; J trimming: 5 bases; junction bases outside the gene matches: 5. This CDR3 region has 13 residues. CDR1 is SEHNR, CDR2 FQNEAQ, per germline (reference sequence). The chain's CDR3 is CASSPGLGETQYF. The CDR3 DNA is TGTGCCAGCAGTCCGGGACTAGGGGAGACCCAGTACTTC.

This sequence joins TRBV29-1 and TRBJ2-1, with D maybe TRBD2 (6 bases). Trimming took 1 base from V and 0 from J, leaving 10 bases between them. The CDR3 has 15 amino acids. Germline CDR1 SQVTM, CDR2 ANQGSEA. As DNA, the CDR3 is TGCAGCGTTGAAGGGACGGGAGACTCCTACAATGAGCAGTTCTTC. The encoded protein is CSVEGTGDSYNEQFF.

The V call is TRBV14, the J call TRBJ2-3; 7 bases are shared with TRBD2. Germline CDR1 and CDR2: SGHDN and FVKESK. The CDR3 runs 16 residues. Germline trimming cut 2 bases from V and 2 bases from J; bases unmatched to any gene: 7. CDR3 in DNA: TGTGCCAGCAGCCAACGACTAGCCCCGACCACAGATACGCAGTATTTT. Amino acids: CASSQRLAPTTDTQYF.

V usage is TRBV6-1 and J usage is TRBJ2-3; D perhaps matches TRBD1 (6 bases). Trimming removed 6 bases at V and 3 bases at J, with 16 bases between. Germline V gene data show CDR1 as MNHNS and CDR2 as SASEGT. This CDR3 has 15 amino acids. As DNA, the CDR3 is TGTGCCAGCAGACGCCGGGACACACAAACAGATACGCAGTATTTT. It is translated as CASRRRDTQTDTQYF.

V gene TRBV10-2 combines with J gene TRBJ2-7; TRBD2 matches 7 bases. V was clipped by 7 bases and J by 1 base; unmatched bases: 4. This CDR3 has 13 amino acids. The germline V gene encodes CDR1 WSHSY and CDR2 SAAADI. The CDR3 sequence: CASTGTNSYEQYF. CDR3 nucleotides: TGCGCCAGCACCGGGACTAATTCCTACGAGCAGTACTTC.

The CDR3 nucleotides are TGTGCCAGCAGCTTCGCTAGCGGGATTCTGAGCTCCTACAATGAGCAGTTCTTC. This sequence encodes CASSFASGILSSYNEQFF. This rearrangement joins TRBV7-9 to TRBJ2-1; TRBD2 agrees at 9 bases. The trim removed 3 bases at V and 0 bases at J, leaving 9 bases unmatched. Germline CDR1 is SEHNR and CDR2 is FQNEAQ (reference sequence). CDR3 length: 18 residues.

V is TRBV10-1 and J is TRBJ2-5; 8 bases match TRBD2. V shed 6 bases, J shed 5 bases, and the junction held 11 bases outside the gene matches. The CDR3 has 15 residues. Germline lookup yields CDR1 WNHNN and CDR2 SYGVQD (reference sequence). Here the CDR3 reads CASSRNRTSTETQYF. The CDR3 bases are TGCGCCAGCAGCCGTAATCGGACTAGCACGGAGACCCAGTACTTC.

The chain couples TRBV7-6 to TRBJ2-1; 11 bases map to TRBD2. Per the germline V gene, CDR1 is SGHVS and CDR2 is FNYEAQ. The V and J ends lost 4 bases and 8 bases, in that order; junction bases with no gene match: 1. The CDR3 loop spans 13 amino acids. DNA of the CDR3: TGTGCCAGCAGCTCGGGACTAGCGGATGAGCAGTTCTTC. Its protein is CASSSGLADEQFF.

CDR3 residues: CASSTILTGAGNTIYF. For the CDR3, the DNA is TGTGCCAGCAGTACCATATTAACAGGGGCTGGAAACACCATATATTTT. The chain has TRBV6-6 and TRBJ1-3, with 7 bases matching TRBD1. J gave up 2 bases and V 5 bases, and 9 bases lay outside the gene matches. Germline V CDR1 and CDR2: MNHNY, SVGAGI (reference sequence). The length of the CDR3 is 16 residues.

The chain carries TRBV27 and TRBJ1-2; D is perhaps TRBD1 (5 bases). This CDR3 has 13 residues. The ends were cut back, 2 bases at V and 4 bases at J, with 8 bases in the middle. Germline assignment: CDR1 MNHEY and CDR2 SMNVEV (reference sequence). The CDR3 region is CASSLQGPYGYTF. The CDR3 region has the DNA TGTGCCAGCAGTTTACAGGGTCCCTATGGCTACACCTTC.

A note on this clone: The junction departs from the called germline gene at one end, perhaps through a read error. The CDR3 here is CAWTLGGGYGYAF. DNA of the CDR3: TGTGCCTGGACCCTCGGGGGGGGCTATGGCTACGCCTTC. The gene calls are TRBV30 and TRBJ1-2, with a tentative D call TRBD1 (6 bases). CDR3 length equals 13 residues. CDR1 is GTSNPN, CDR2 SVGIG, per germline (reference sequence).

V is TRBV4-1 and J is TRBJ1-2, with D uncertain. With 1 base removed from V and 7 bases from J, the gap between germline ends came to 19 bases. Germline V CDR1 and CDR2: MGHRA, YSYEKL. The CDR3 totals 16 residues. The CDR3 spells CASSQAGRDIFVGYTF. In DNA, the CDR3 is TGCGCCAGCAGCCAAGCCGGGAGAGACATATTCGTTGGCTACACCTTC.

The chain carries TRBV4-1 and TRBJ2-1; 11 nucleotides match TRBD2. This CDR3 contains 17 residues. Germline CDR1 MGHRA, CDR2 YSYEKL. V lost 4 bases to trimming and J lost 3 bases; unmatched junction nucleotides: 8. CDR3 protein: CASSPGTSGAYYNEQFF. The CDR3 region has the DNA TGCGCCAGCAGCCCCGGGACTAGCGGAGCCTACTACAATGAGCAGTTCTTC.

In regard to this clone: A junction boundary mismatches the germline segment, possibly from a read error. The chain carries TRBV9 and TRBJ2-7; TRBD1 agrees at 12 bases. The CDR3 is 16 amino acids. Germline assignment: CDR1 SGDLS and CDR2 YYNGEE. CDR3 region: CACSVDPGQGASEQYF. CDR3 bases: TGTGCCTGCAGCGTAGACCCGGGACAGGGGGCGTCCGAGCAGTACTTC.

This chain joins TRBV9 and TRBJ2-1; TRBD2 aligns across 7 bases. The junction had 5 bases not matched to a gene; V was cut back by 5 bases and J by 0 bases. Germline V lookup: CDR1 SGDLS, CDR2 YYNGEE. The CDR3 contains 15 residues. The CDR3 loop reads CASSMGGSSYNEQFF. Here the CDR3 DNA reads TGTGCCAGCAGTATGGGCGGGAGCTCCTACAATGAGCAGTTCTTC.

The chain uses TRBV28 and TRBJ2-1, with 8 nucleotides matching TRBD2. Germline V gene sequence: CDR1 MDHEN, CDR2 SYDVKM. This CDR3 contains 18 residues. With V trimmed by 7 bases and J by 6 bases, 20 bases remained unmatched. CDR3 amino acids: CASTILGVAGLGSNEQFF. The DNA of the CDR3 is TGTGCCAGCACCATCCTGGGAGTAGCGGGACTAGGTTCCAATGAGCAGTTCTTC.

CDR3 DNA: TGCGCCAGCAGCTTCCCTGCAGGGTCAGATACGCAGTATTTT. It is translated as CASSFPAGSDTQYF. The rearrangement uses TRBV5-1 and TRBJ2-3, with a weak D call TRBD1 (5 bases). Germline V lookup: CDR1 SGHRS, CDR2 YFSETQ. Trimming cost V 2 bases and J 4 bases, with 11 bases left between them. CDR3 length: 14 amino acids.